Listed below are T cell receptor beta chains from one sample, sequenced in a study of shared T cell receptors in the human thymus. TCRdb's copy holds only in-frame clones and misses some; the assay was immunoSEQ multiplex PCR. There are hundreds of thousands of clones in the sample; approximately 95% occur only once, and 0.02% lies in the top ten. Sequencing was carried out using thymocytes. The receptors here all came from a human donor. CDR3s leave out the opening cysteine and the closing phenylalanine or tryptophan. Fields, in order: J gene, V gene, D gene, CDR3 protein. The D gene is left open where the match is weak.

J: TRBJ1-5
V: TRBV28
D: NA
CDR3: ASSLCIPPRPDNQPQH

J: NA
V: TRBV2
D: NA
CDR3: ASNRTSREVYEQY

J: TRBJ1-1
V: TRBV14
D: TRBD1
CDR3: ASSHLTGGVTEAF

J: TRBJ2-1
V: TRBV27
D: TRBD2
CDR3: ASSLLRTTGEGYNEQF

J: TRBJ1-1
V: TRBV28
D: TRBD1
CDR3: AAQGGKGEAF

J: TRBJ2-3
V: TRBV4-1
D: NA
CDR3: ASSHRTTGGSSTDTQY

J: TRBJ1-5
V: TRBV19
D: NA
CDR3: ASSIVHGGGWSNQPQH

J: TRBJ2-7
V: TRBV2
D: TRBD2
CDR3: ASRGGTSALSSYEQY

J: TRBJ2-5
V: TRBV14
D: NA
CDR3: ASSQVGGEETQY

J: TRBJ1-3
V: TRBV14
D: NA
CDR3: ASSQGIGQRIY

J: TRBJ2-2
V: TRBV10-1
D: NA
CDR3: ASSTTDGLNTGELF